Sequencing of this TCR beta chain was carried out in a study of OX40 agonist ivuxolimab in advanced cancers. Looking at the study overall: Six ivuxolimab dose levels, 0.01 to 10 mg/kg, were given intravenously every 2 weeks. At around 83% male, the cohort had a mean age of approximately 64 years, ranging from roughly 20 to 80. Findings of the study overall: Several nonresponders also turned out to have low normalized T-cell clonal expansion. CD8+ T cells averaged more expanded clones than CD4+.

Turning to this clone: Antigen unknown.

TCRdb keeps only in-frame clones here, not all; method: immunoSEQ multiplex PCR. This table holds 55,000 to 65,000 clones, roughly nine tenths found once. This CDR3 has 15 amino acids. Germline V gene lookup returns CDR1 LGHNA and CDR2 YSLEER. The ends were cut back, 0 bases at V and 3 bases at J, with 12 bases in the middle. The chain is built from TRBV4-3 and TRBJ2-7, with D possibly matching TRBD2 (5 bases). Sequencing used CD4+ or CD8+ T cells sorted from blood, obtained in a trial of the OX40 agonist ivuxolimab. The source is an adult with an advanced solid tumor such as melanoma, head and neck, liver or kidney cancer. The chain's CDR3 is CASSQDEGSRYEQYF. The CDR3 coding sequence is TGCGCCAGCAGCCAAGATGAGGGCAGCCGCTACGAGCAGTACTTC.